These T cell receptor beta chains were read from a single sample in a study of patients with pleural tuberculosis. TCRdb fed the reads into MiXCR, producing one record per CDR3 protein. The sample contains tens of thousands of distinct CDR3 sequences, around 6.7% of which appear only once. The receptor set was obtained from a human donor with pleural tuberculosis. CDR3s include the opening cysteine and the closing phenylalanine or tryptophan. Fields, in order: D gene, clone size, V gene, J gene, CDR3 protein, CDR3 DNA. D genes are given only for firm matches. The size entry is marked missing in some rows and otherwise reads once, few, many or a size class.

D gene: -
clone size: many
V gene: TRBV12-3/TRBV12-4
J gene: TRBJ1-5
CDR3 protein: CASREEDQPQHF
CDR3 DNA: TGTGCCAGCAGGGAAGAGGATCAGCCCCAGCATTTT

D gene: -
clone size: -
V gene: TRBV30
J gene: TRBJ2-7
CDR3 protein: CAWSGTGIYEQYF
CDR3 DNA: TGTGCCTGGAGTGGCACAGGGATCTACGAGCAGTACTTC

D gene: -
clone size: many
V gene: TRBV11-1
J gene: TRBJ1-1
CDR3 protein: CASTYREDGTEAFF
CDR3 DNA: TGTGCCAGCACATACAGGGAGGACGGCACTGAAGCTTTCTTT

D gene: -
clone size: few
V gene: TRBV5-4
J gene: TRBJ2-1
CDR3 protein: CASSLVPSTKSYEQFF
CDR3 DNA: TGTGCCAGCAGCTTGGTACCCTCCACCAAAAGCTATGAGCAGTTCTTC

D gene: -
clone size: many
V gene: TRBV4-1
J gene: TRBJ1-1
CDR3 protein: CASSPPDRLNTEAFF
CDR3 DNA: TGCGCCAGCAGCCCCCCCGACAGGCTAAACACTGAAGCTTTCTTT

D gene: TRBD1
clone size: many
V gene: TRBV2
J gene: TRBJ1-5
CDR3 protein: CASRAGTAGQPQHF
CDR3 DNA: TGTGCCAGCAGGGCCGGGACAGCGGGTCAGCCCCAGCATTTT

D gene: -
clone size: many
V gene: TRBV15
J gene: TRBJ2-3
CDR3 protein: CATSRDGDPRPTQYF
CDR3 DNA: TGTGCCACCAGCAGAGATGGGGATCCTAGACCTACGCAGTATTTT

D gene: -
clone size: many
V gene: TRBV10-3
J gene: TRBJ1-3
CDR3 protein: CAISDGNPSGNTIYF
CDR3 DNA: TGTGCCATCAGTGACGGAAATCCCTCTGGAAACACCATATATTTT

D gene: -
clone size: -
V gene: TRBV12-3/TRBV12-4
J gene: TRBJ1-5
CDR3 protein: CASSLGDSNQPQHF
CDR3 DNA: TGTGCCAGCAGTTTGGGGGATAGCAATCAGCCCCAGCATTTT

D gene: -
clone size: many
V gene: TRBV11-1
J gene: TRBJ1-2
CDR3 protein: CASSLVQDYGYTF
CDR3 DNA: TGTGCCAGCAGCTTGGTGCAGGACTATGGCTACACCTTC

D gene: -
clone size: many
V gene: TRBV24-1
J gene: TRBJ2-3
CDR3 protein: CATGGDLRDTQYF
CDR3 DNA: TGTGCCACCGGAGGGGACCTCAGGGATACGCAGTATTTT

D gene: -
clone size: many
V gene: TRBV20-1
J gene: TRBJ1-1
CDR3 protein: CSARDQAGRWDTEAFF
CDR3 DNA: TGCAGTGCTAGAGATCAGGCGGGGCGGTGGGACACTGAAGCTTTCTTT

D gene: -
clone size: many
V gene: TRBV28
J gene: TRBJ2-6
CDR3 protein: CASSGAPGANVLTF
CDR3 DNA: TGTGCCAGTTCGGGGGCCCCTGGGGCCAACGTCCTGACTTTC

D gene: TRBD2
clone size: many
V gene: TRBV20-1
J gene: TRBJ2-7
CDR3 protein: CSALDWTSQDEQYF
CDR3 DNA: TGCAGTGCCCTCGACTGGACTAGTCAGGACGAGCAGTACTTC

D gene: -
clone size: many
V gene: TRBV4-1
J gene: TRBJ2-3
CDR3 protein: CASSQEMMGGDTQYF
CDR3 DNA: TGCGCCAGCAGCCAAGAAATGATGGGGGGAGATACGCAGTATTTT

D gene: -
clone size: many
V gene: TRBV18
J gene: TRBJ1-2
CDR3 protein: CASSPDRNYGYTF
CDR3 DNA: TGTGCCAGCAGTCCGGACAGAAACTATGGCTACACCTTC

D gene: -
clone size: many
V gene: TRBV20-1
J gene: TRBJ2-5
CDR3 protein: CSARQYGTQYF
CDR3 DNA: TGCAGTGCTCGACAGTATGGGACCCAGTACTTC

D gene: TRBD2
clone size: many
V gene: TRBV11-2
J gene: TRBJ2-1
CDR3 protein: CASSYGTSSYNEQFF
CDR3 DNA: TGTGCCAGCAGCTATGGGACTAGCTCGTACAATGAGCAGTTCTTC

D gene: -
clone size: many
V gene: TRBV27
J gene: TRBJ1-2
CDR3 protein: CASSFRGVGYGYTF
CDR3 DNA: TGTGCCAGCAGTTTCAGGGGAGTCGGCTATGGCTACACCTTC

D gene: -
clone size: few
V gene: TRBV2
J gene: TRBJ2-7
CDR3 protein: CASRGDTYEQYF
CDR3 DNA: TGTGCCAGCAGAGGGGATACCTACGAGCAGTACTTC

D gene: TRBD1
clone size: -
V gene: TRBV19
J gene: TRBJ2-1
CDR3 protein: CASSLSGQGAYEQFF
CDR3 DNA: TGTGCCAGTAGCTTATCAGGACAGGGGGCCTATGAGCAGTTCTTC

D gene: TRBD2
clone size: many
V gene: TRBV11-2
J gene: TRBJ2-1
CDR3 protein: CASSFGLAGDNEQFF
CDR3 DNA: TGTGCCAGCAGCTTCGGTCTAGCGGGAGACAATGAGCAGTTCTTC

D gene: -
clone size: -
V gene: TRBV9
J gene: TRBJ1-3
CDR3 protein: CASSRTGSGNTIYF
CDR3 DNA: TGTGCCAGCAGCCGAACAGGGTCTGGAAACACCATATATTTT

D gene: TRBD1
clone size: few
V gene: TRBV19
J gene: TRBJ2-1
CDR3 protein: CASSMDRGGNEQFF
CDR3 DNA: TGTGCCAGTAGCATGGACAGGGGGGGCAATGAGCAGTTCTTC